This entry features one T cell receptor beta chain sequence. Its target is not known. The sample comes from a study of T cell responses to AZD1222 COVID-19 vaccine. Study conclusions and caveats: Only after the peak T cell response were repertoires sampled. Per reports, nearly half of all spike-specific TCRs target regions that are unmutated in variants. Among vaccine-associated CD4 TCRs, coverage spanned spike, with dominance at 160-218 and 743-854. Following two doses of AZD1222, Spike-specific TCR breadth and depth rose.

Some clones are missing from TCRdb's copy, which holds only in-frame ones; the method was immunoSEQ multiplex PCR. This sample yields about 120,000 clones, of which roughly nine tenths are seen a single time; roughly 1.4% belongs to the top ten. The receptor was derived from an adult who received the AZD1222 COVID-19 vaccine. The source was peripheral blood, collected 28 days after the second AZD1222 dose.

This CDR3 is CASSTRQDANTEAFF. Written as DNA, the CDR3 is TGTGCCAGCAGCACTCGACAGGACGCGAACACTGAAGCTTTCTTT. This chain uses TRBV3-1 (or the pseudogene TRBV3-2) with TRBJ1-1; D perhaps matches TRBD1 (6 bases). Per germline, CDR1 LGHDT and CDR2 YNNKEL (reference sequence). This CDR3 spans 15 amino acids. V was trimmed by 5 bases and J by 1 base, leaving 14 bases between them.